The 29 T cell receptor beta chains listed next were all sequenced from one sample in a study of blood T cell repertoires in COVID-19. TCRdb's copy holds only in-frame clones and misses some; the assay was immunoSEQ multiplex PCR. Among hundreds of thousands of clones listed, 84% were seen once. The specimen sequenced was peripheral blood. The receptors shown here come from a woman over 75 with active or convalescent COVID-19.

The gene calls are TRBV4-3 and TRBJ1-2; tentative D call: TRBD1 (6 bases). This CDR3 spans 16 amino acids. In germline, CDR1 is LGHNA, CDR2 YSLEER. Trimming stripped 2 bases from V and 3 bases from J, with 16 bases between. CDR3 residues: CASSQRVRTAHYGYTF. The DNA of the CDR3 is TGCGCCAGCAGCCAACGGGTGAGGACAGCTCACTATGGCTACACCTTC.

Here the CDR3 reads CASSLGRQGAGGELFF. As DNA, the CDR3 is TGTGCCAGCAGTTTGGGTCGCCAGGGGGCAGGCGGGGAGCTGTTTTTT. The chain combines TRBV27 with TRBJ2-2; 8 positions match TRBD1. Trimming at V came to 3 bases and at J to 7 bases, leaving 10 bases not matched to a gene. CDR1 is MNHEY and CDR2 is SMNVEV in the germline V gene (reference sequence). The CDR3 covers 16 residues.

The rearrangement joins TRBV3-1 (or the pseudogene TRBV3-2) to TRBJ2-5, with D perhaps matching TRBD2 (5 bases). The CDR3 runs 15 residues. Germline V lookup: CDR1 LGHDT, CDR2 YNNKEL (reference sequence). V lost 4 bases, J lost 5 bases, and 17 bases lay in between. The CDR3 sequence: CASSPALQLVETQYF. CDR3 DNA sequence: TGTGCCAGCAGCCCGGCTCTCCAACTAGTTGAGACCCAGTACTTC.

The J gene is TRBJ2-7, the V gene TRBV1; the table's D call, TRBD2, has no DNA check behind it. TRBV1 is shown as a pseudogene. This CDR3 contains 15 residues. The CDR3 DNA reads TGCACCAGCAGCCAAGATTGGGTTCACCGGGGAAAGCAGTACTTC. It codes for CTSSQDWVHRGKQYF.

The V and J genes are TRBV6-5 and TRBJ1-2; 10 positions match TRBD1. J was trimmed by 6 bases and V by 6 bases; bases with no gene match: 4. The CDR3 extends over 13 amino acids. In germline, CDR1 is MNHEY, CDR2 SVGAGI. CDR3 coding DNA: TGTGCCAGCAGCGCAGGGACAGGGGATGGCTACACCTTC. Encoded protein: CASSAGTGDGYTF.

The gene calls are TRBV5-1 and TRBJ2-4, with 7 bases aligning to TRBD1. The trim removed 4 bases at V and 0 bases at J, leaving 10 bases unmatched. The CDR3 sequence is 17 residues long. CDR1 is SGHRS and CDR2 is YFSETQ in the germline V gene. The CDR3 sequence: CASSLQGSLTAKNIQYF. The DNA for the CDR3 is TGCGCCAGCAGCCTACAGGGGTCGCTAACAGCCAAAAACATTCAGTACTTC.

The chain has TRBV6-5 and TRBJ2-7; 9 nucleotides line up with TRBD1. CDR1 and CDR2 (germline): MNHEY, SVGAGI. The V gene end was trimmed by 7 bases and the J gene end by 5 bases; junction bases not matched to a gene: 6. This CDR3 is 13 amino acids long. The CDR3 DNA reads as TGTGCCAGCAAAAGACAGGGGGGCGACGAGCAGTACTTC. Translating gives CASKRQGGDEQYF.

In this sample, this clone turned up once. V is TRBV19 and J is TRBJ1-1, with D hard to call. The V end was cut by 4 bases, the J end by 5 bases, with 14 bases between. This CDR3 spans 14 amino acids. CDR1 and CDR2 (germline): LNHDA, SQIVND (reference sequence). CDR3 loop: CASSTLASGTEAFF. The CDR3, as DNA: TGTGCCAGTAGTACACTTGCCTCGGGGACTGAAGCTTTCTTT.

This chain's CDR3 is CASSRLVQETQYF. CDR3 DNA: TGTGCCAGCAGTAGACTAGTCCAAGAGACCCAGTACTTC. The rearrangement uses TRBV9 and TRBJ2-5, with D perhaps TRBD2 (6 bases). This CDR3 spans 13 amino acids. The germline V gene encodes CDR1 SGDLS and CDR2 YYNGEE. Trimming cost V 5 bases and J 1 base, with 9 bases left between them.

The V gene is TRBV2, the J gene TRBJ2-3; 10 nucleotides line up with TRBD1. J gave up 4 bases and V 6 bases, and 4 bases lay outside the gene matches. This CDR3 is built from 14 residues. Germline V gene lookup returns CDR1 SNHLY and CDR2 FYNNEI. CDR3 region: CASSRDRGPDTQYF. DNA for the CDR3: TGTGCCAGCAGCCGGGACAGGGGACCAGATACGCAGTATTTT.

The V call is TRBV7-9, the J call TRBJ2-1; a possible D gene is TRBD2 (6 bases). The CDR3 contains 13 residues. With 1 base removed from V and 6 bases from J, the gap between germline ends came to 7 bases. Germline V gives CDR1 SEHNR, CDR2 FQNEAQ (reference sequence). The CDR3 loop reads CASSLGGGNEQFF. The CDR3 DNA is TGTGCCAGCAGCTTAGGGGGAGGCAATGAGCAGTTCTTC.

This clone occurred a few times. This chain uses TRBV28 with TRBJ1-5; D call uncertain. V lost 5 bases and J lost 9, with 11 bases in between. In germline, CDR1 is MDHEN, CDR2 SYDVKM. The CDR3 is made up of 12 amino acids. DNA of the CDR3: TGTGCCAGCAGTCCCTACCTAGGGCCCCAGCATTTT. This sequence encodes CASSPYLGPQHF.

This sequence joins TRBV3-1 (or the pseudogene TRBV3-2) and TRBJ1-1; a possible D gene is TRBD1 (5 bases). Germline V gene data show CDR1 as LGHDT and CDR2 as YNNKEL (reference sequence). This CDR3 is 13 amino acids long. V lost 4 bases and J lost 4, with 10 bases in between. This CDR3 is CASSLGGVTEAFF. CDR3 nucleotides: TGTGCCAGCAGCCTGGGGGGGGTCACTGAAGCTTTCTTT.

The chain carries TRBV5-1 and TRBJ2-5, with 8 positions matching TRBD1. Germline lookup yields CDR1 SGHRS and CDR2 YFSETQ. The V gene end was trimmed by 0 bases and the J gene end by 1 base; junction bases not matched to a gene: 5. The CDR3 is 16 residues long. The CDR3 DNA reads TGCGCCAGCAGCTTGGCCGGACAGGGCCGCCAAGAGACCCAGTACTTC. Its translation: CASSLAGQGRQETQYF.

In its sample, this clone was seen once. V usage is TRBV6-5 and J usage is TRBJ2-7, with TRBD1 matching 7 bases. V gave up 8 bases and J gave up 0 bases; unmatched junction bases: 10. The germline CDR1 and CDR2 sequences are MNHEY and SVGAGI. The CDR3 sequence is 15 residues long. In DNA form, the CDR3 reads TGTGCCAGCCAAAGACAGGGTAAGGGCTCCTACGAGCAGTACTTC. As protein: CASQRQGKGSYEQYF.

V and J are TRBV6-5 and TRBJ2-2; D call uncertain. The ends were cut back, 6 bases at V and 8 bases at J, with 10 bases in the middle. Per germline, CDR1 MNHEY and CDR2 SVGAGI. CDR3 length equals 12 residues. In nucleotides, the CDR3 is TGTGCCAGCAGCCCCACCCGGGGGGAGCTGTTTTTT. Its translation is CASSPTRGELFF.

V and J are TRBV19 and TRBJ2-3, with 10 positions matching TRBD2. CDR1 and CDR2 (germline): LNHDA, SQIVND (reference sequence). The CDR3 loop spans 15 amino acids. V lost 8 bases to trimming and J lost 0 bases; unmatched junction nucleotides: 5. The CDR3 loop reads CASQLAGPSTDTQYF. CDR3 bases: TGTGCCAGTCAACTAGCGGGGCCAAGCACAGATACGCAGTATTTT.

V gene TRBV5-6 combines with J gene TRBJ2-2; a weak D match, TRBD2 (6 bases). V shed 2 bases and J shed 4 bases, with 15 bases lying between them. The CDR3 is made up of 16 amino acids. From germline, CDR1 is SGHDT and CDR2 YYEEEE. The CDR3 DNA sequence: TGTGCCAGCAGCTTCTACAGCGGGCTAGGCACCGGGGAGCTGTTTTTT. Protein: CASSFYSGLGTGELFF.

V and J are TRBV21-1 and TRBJ2-7; the D segment call TRBD2 is taken from the table without a DNA check. TRBV21-1 is flagged as a pseudogene. There are 16 residues in the CDR3. The CDR3 here is CASSQESSGIFEEQYF. DNA of the CDR3: TGTGCCAGCAGCCAAGAGTCTAGCGGGATCTTTGAGGAGCAGTACTTC.

This clone was seen once. This chain connects TRBV19 to TRBJ2-3; TRBD2 matches at 10 bases. The CDR3 has 15 residues. From germline, CDR1 is LNHDA and CDR2 SQIVND (reference sequence). J lost 2 bases, V lost 5 bases, and 4 bases had no gene match. The CDR3 loop is CASSPLAGYTDTQYF. The CDR3 DNA reads TGTGCCAGTAGTCCACTAGCGGGATACACAGATACGCAGTATTTT.

The rearrangement uses TRBV18 and TRBJ2-1; TRBD2 agrees at 10 bases. The ends lost 2 bases at V and 8 bases at J; junction bases unmatched: 6. The germline CDR1 and CDR2 sequences are KGHSH and LQKENI. This CDR3 has 15 residues. CDR3 sequence reads: CASSPGSGRADEQFF. The CDR3 nucleotides read TGTGCCAGCTCACCAGGCAGCGGGAGGGCCGATGAGCAGTTCTTC.

The CDR3 loop reads CASSSWRGAEAFF. The CDR3 region has the DNA TGTGCCAGCAGCTCCTGGCGGGGGGCTGAAGCTTTCTTT. V usage is TRBV7-9 and J usage is TRBJ1-1; tentatively, D is TRBD1 (5 bases). The CDR3 covers 13 residues. Trimming shortened V by 4 bases and J by 6 bases, and 12 bases separated the two germline ends. From germline, CDR1 is SEHNR and CDR2 FQNEAQ (reference sequence).

The V call is TRBV5-4, the J call TRBJ1-2, with 11 bases identical to TRBD1. The germline V gene has CDR1 SGHNT and CDR2 YYREEE (reference sequence). The CDR3 is 14 amino acids. Trimming cost V 5 bases and J 4 bases; bases outside gene matches: 4. CDR3 amino acids: CASSRTGGSYGYTF. As DNA, the CDR3 is TGTGCCAGCAGTCGGACAGGGGGCAGCTATGGCTACACCTTC.

This chain uses TRBV5-8 with TRBJ2-1; TRBD1 matches 8 bases. The CDR3 is 17 residues long. Germline lookup yields CDR1 SGHTS and CDR2 YDEGEE. The J segment lost 0 bases and the V segment lost 4 bases, leaving 9 bases of the junction unmatched. The CDR3 here is CASSRDRLLSSYNEQFF. In nucleotides, the CDR3 is TGTGCCAGCAGCCGGGACAGGCTTCTGAGCTCCTACAATGAGCAGTTCTTC. The full variable domain, completed using reference TRBV5-8 and TRBJ2-1, is EAGVTQSPTHLIKTRGQQATLRCSPISGHTSVYWYQQALGLGLQFLLWYDEGEERNRGNFPPRFSGRQFPNYSSELNVNALELEDSALYLCASSRDRLLSSYNEQFFGPGTRLTVL.

This clone was recorded a few times. The chain employs TRBV7-3 and TRBJ1-2, with D perhaps TRBD1 (5 bases). This CDR3 region has 13 residues. Looked up from germline, CDR1 is SGHTA and CDR2 is FQGTGA. Trimming removed 2 bases at V and 7 bases at J, with 11 bases between. The CDR3 reads CASSLDSQGGYTF. DNA of the CDR3: TGTGCCAGCAGCTTAGATTCGCAGGGTGGCTACACCTTC.

This chain connects TRBV4-2 to TRBJ2-7, with D maybe TRBD1 (5 bases). With 1 base removed from V and 6 bases from J, the gap between germline ends came to 13 bases. CDR1 LGHNA and CDR2 YNFKEQ come from the germline V gene. The CDR3 has 14 amino acids. The CDR3 DNA is TGTGCCAGCAGCCAAGCTCAGGGTAAAGGCGAGCAGTACTTC. It is translated as CASSQAQGKGEQYF.

The CDR3 here is CASSTPYEQYF. CDR3 DNA: TGTGCCAGCAGCACTCCCTACGAGCAGTACTTC. The V and J genes are TRBV7-9 and TRBJ2-7; D remains unclear. V shed 5 bases and J shed 2 bases, with 4 bases lying between them. Per the germline V gene, CDR1 is SEHNR and CDR2 is FQNEAQ (reference sequence). This CDR3 has 11 residues.

To note about this clone: The sample carries other DNA sequences with the same CDR3. The rearrangement uses TRBV5-1 and TRBJ2-7, with 11 nucleotides matching TRBD2. Germline V gene data show CDR1 as SGHRS and CDR2 as YFSETQ. The CDR3 contains 14 residues. V shed 4 bases, J shed 2 bases, and the junction held 2 bases outside the gene matches. The CDR3 spells CASSPTSGAYEQYF. The CDR3 DNA reads as TGCGCCAGCAGCCCGACTAGCGGGGCCTACGAGCAGTACTTC.

The rearrangement joins TRBV30 to TRBJ2-7, with TRBD1 matching 10 bases. This CDR3 is built from 17 residues. Unmatched junction bases numbered 17, after V lost 2 bases and J lost 7 bases. Germline V gene sequence: CDR1 GTSNPN, CDR2 SVGIG (reference sequence). CDR3 in amino acids: CAWSRAPGRQGAGEQYF. In DNA, the CDR3 is TGTGCCTGGAGTAGAGCCCCAGGGAGACAGGGGGCGGGTGAGCAGTACTTC.